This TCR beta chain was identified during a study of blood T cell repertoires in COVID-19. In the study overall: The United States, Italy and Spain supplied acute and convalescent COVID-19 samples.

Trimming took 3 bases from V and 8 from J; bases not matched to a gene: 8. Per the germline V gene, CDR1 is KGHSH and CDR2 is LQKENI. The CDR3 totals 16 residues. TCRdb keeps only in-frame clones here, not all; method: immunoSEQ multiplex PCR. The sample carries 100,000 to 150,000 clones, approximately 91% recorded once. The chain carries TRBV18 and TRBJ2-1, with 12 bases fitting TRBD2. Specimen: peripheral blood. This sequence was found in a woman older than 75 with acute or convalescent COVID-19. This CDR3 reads CASSPGLAGGLDEQFF. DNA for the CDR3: TGTGCCAGCTCACCTGGTCTAGCGGGAGGGTTGGATGAGCAGTTCTTC.